The 27 T cell receptor beta chains below were found in one sample sequenced in a study of blood T cells in healthy people across ages. The use of a sample-barcoded 5' primer and a J-beta primer mix characterized a second PCR of 7 to 11 cycles. TCRdb re-called the 5' RACE reads with MiXCR, one entry per CDR3 protein. This table has more than 800,000 distinct CDR3 sequences, more than 25% appearing once. The sequenced sample was blood. The receptors shown here come from a woman aged 80 or over in good health.

As to this clonotype: A much larger clone lies one base from this, so it may be a read error. This chain links TRBV20-1 with TRBJ2-1; D gene unclear. Germline V gene sequence: CDR1 DFQATT, CDR2 SNEGSKA (reference sequence). This CDR3 comprises 12 residues. The germline V and J ends were trimmed by 3 bases and 6 bases, with 9 bases remaining between them. The chain's CDR3 is CSARSHRNEQFF. CDR3 sequence (DNA): TGCAGTGCTAGGAGCCACCGCAATGAGCAGTTCTTC.

This clonotype occurred many times. The J gene is TRBJ2-5, the V gene TRBV7-2; 7 nucleotides match TRBD1. The V segment lost 5 bases and the J segment 1 base; nucleotides outside the gene matches: 4. The CDR3 contains 14 residues. CDR1 is SGHTA and CDR2 is FQGNSA in the germline V gene. This CDR3 reads CASSKGQSQETQYF. The DNA for the CDR3 is TGTGCCAGCAGCAAGGGACAGTCCCAAGAGACCCAGTACTTC.

Details on this clonotype: One junction end disagrees with the germline gene, perhaps due to a read error. The V and J genes are TRBV28 and TRBJ2-7, with D perhaps matching TRBD2 (5 bases). CDR1 and CDR2 from the germline V gene are MDHEN and SYDVKM. CDR3 length: 15 residues. For the CDR3, the DNA is TGTACCAGCAGTTCAGAGGGAGTAAGCTCCTACGAGCAGTACTTC. The encoded protein is CTSSSEGVSSYEQYF.

This clonotype was counted many times. The rearrangement joins TRBV6-5 to TRBJ2-5, with TRBD2 matching 7 bases. Germline V CDR1 and CDR2: MNHEY, SVGAGI. This CDR3 comprises 15 residues. Trimming at V came to 0 bases and at J to 2 bases, leaving 3 bases not matched to a gene. CDR3 protein: CASSYSPGGQETQYF. The CDR3 DNA follows: TGTGCCAGCAGTTACTCGCCGGGGGGTCAAGAGACCCAGTACTTC.

This clonotype was observed a few times. The CDR3 bases are TGTGCCAGCAGCTTGGCCGAGGAGGACTTTGAAGCTTTCTTT. This encodes CASSLAEEDFEAFF. The rearrangement links TRBV5-5 to TRBJ1-1, with D hard to call. This CDR3 region has 14 residues. The germline V gene encodes CDR1 SGHKS and CDR2 YYEKEE (reference sequence). The ends were cut back, 0 bases at V and 7 bases at J, with 13 bases in the middle.

This clonotype was observed many times. The rearrangement uses TRBV14 and TRBJ2-5, with D uncertain. Germline CDR1 is SGHDN and CDR2 is FVKESK. The CDR3 covers 14 residues. Trimming stripped 2 bases from V and 2 bases from J, with 9 bases between. CDR3 in DNA: TGTGCCAGCAGCCAACAGACAAATCAAGAGACCCAGTACTTC. This encodes CASSQQTNQETQYF.

In its sample, this clonotype was seen once. A read error is possible here, since a much larger clone lies one base away. This CDR3 reads CSATSARDGQETQYF. In DNA form, the CDR3 reads TGCAGTGCTACCTCGGCCCGGGACGGCCAAGAGACCCAGTACTTC. The V call is TRBV20-1, the J call TRBJ2-5; either TRBD1 or TRBD2 may supply D (5 bases each). This CDR3 region has 15 residues. Trimming stripped 4 bases from V and 1 base from J, with 16 bases between. Germline CDR1 and CDR2: DFQATT and SNEGSKA (reference sequence).

This clonotype came up many times. The V call is TRBV10-3, the J call TRBJ2-7; D is perhaps TRBD2 (5 bases). The CDR3 loop spans 13 amino acids. Trimming left V 10 bases short and J 4 bases short, with 17 bases between. Looked up from germline, CDR1 is ENHRY and CDR2 is SYGVKD. CDR3 nucleotides: TGTGCCAACCGAGAGGGTCTGGGTTACGAGCAGTACTTC. Its translation: CANREGLGYEQYF.

Notes on this clonotype: Germline and junction disagree at one end, which may indicate a read error. The chain combines TRBV12-3 or TRBV12-4 with TRBJ2-1; perhaps TRBD2 as D (8 bases). CDR3 length: 17 amino acids. CDR3 nucleotide sequence: TGTGCCAGCAGCTTAGCGGGGAACAGGGGAACGTACAATGAGCAGTTCTTC. As protein: CASSLAGNRGTYNEQFF.

This clonotype was seen a handful of times. The V gene is TRBV20-1, the J gene TRBJ2-1, with 7 positions matching TRBD2. Trimming took 1 base from V and 0 from J; bases not matched to a gene: 6. CDR1 is DFQATT, CDR2 SNEGSKA, per germline (reference sequence). This CDR3 region has 16 residues. CDR3 coding DNA: TGCAGTGCTAGAGTCCCGCCGGGGGGCTCCTACAATGAGCAGTTCTTC. Translating it yields CSARVPPGGSYNEQFF.

This clonotype has at least ten counts. V and J are TRBV20-1 and TRBJ2-3, with TRBD2 matching 14 bases. Germline CDR1 DFQATT, CDR2 SNEGSKA (reference sequence). V shed 5 bases and J 9 bases; nucleotides not matched to a gene: 13. The CDR3 has 16 amino acids. The CDR3 DNA reads TGCAGTGCTCCCCCGACTAGCGGGGGGGCGTTAAGGACGCAGTATTTT. Encoded protein: CSAPPTSGGALRTQYF.

As DNA, the CDR3 is TGTGCCAGCAGCCCCGATTCCAGATATTCACCCCTCCACTTT. This sequence encodes CASSPDSRYSPLHF. The gene calls are TRBV7-9 and TRBJ1-6, with no clear D. In germline, CDR1 is SEHNR, CDR2 FQNEAQ (reference sequence). The CDR3 totals 14 residues. V was pared by 5 bases and J by 8 bases, with 13 bases between.

Ten or more counts support this clonotype. The CDR3 loop is CASSQERTSGGWLETQYF. CDR3 nucleotides: TGTGCCAGCAGCCAAGAACGAACTAGCGGGGGGTGGTTAGAGACCCAGTACTTC. The rearrangement uses TRBV3-1 and TRBJ2-5; TRBD2 matches 12 bases. V dropped 0 bases and J dropped 4; count of bases not matched to a gene: 9. The CDR3 is 18 residues long. The V gene's germline CDR1 is LGHDT and CDR2 YNNKEL (reference sequence).

Notes on this clonotype: The junction departs from germline at one end; a sequencing error may be responsible. The chain couples TRBV7-8 to TRBJ2-1; D is undetermined. Per the germline V gene, CDR1 is SGHVS and CDR2 is FQNEAQ. The CDR3 runs 15 residues. Written as DNA, the CDR3 is TGTGCCAGCGGCTTACGTCTCCAGAGCTACAATGAGCAGGTCTTC. Translated, it gives CASGLRLQSYNEQVF.

This clonotype was observed a few times. The CDR3 is CASSVPREAGGGDTQYF. CDR3 coding DNA: TGTGCCAGCAGCGTGCCCAGGGAAGCGGGGGGAGGGGATACGCAGTATTTT. This chain joins TRBV21-1 and TRBJ2-3; the DNA was not compared with TRBD2, the D call given in the table. TRBV21-1 is a known pseudogene. The CDR3 has 17 residues.

For this clonotype: This may stem from a read error, because a much larger clone lies one nucleotide away. V usage is TRBV7-2 and J usage is TRBJ2-7; possibly TRBD1 or TRBD2 for D (5 bases each). Germline CDR1 is SGHTA and CDR2 is FQGNSA. The CDR3 sequence is 17 residues long. In nucleotides, the CDR3 is TGTGCCGGCAGCTTAGGCTTGGGGTTGGGACGAGCCTACGAGCAGTACTTC. Its translation: CAGSLGLGLGRAYEQYF.

The rearrangement links TRBV5-1 to TRBJ1-1, with TRBD1 identical over 8 bases. CDR3 length: 14 residues. The germline CDR1 and CDR2 sequences are SGHRS and YFSETQ. V lost 4 bases to trimming and J lost 1 base; unmatched junction nucleotides: 3. The CDR3 DNA follows: TGCGCCAGCAGCATGGGGACAGGGAACACTGAAGCTTTCTTT. This encodes CASSMGTGNTEAFF. Supplemented by reference TRBV5-1 and TRBJ1-1, the full variable domain reads KAGVTQTPRYLIKTRGQQVTLSCSPISGHRSVSWYQQTPGQGLQFLFEYFSETQRNKGNFPGRFSGRQFSNSRSEMNVSTLELGDSALYLCASSMGTGNTEAFFGQGTRLTVV.

This clonotype has a count of ten or more. This chain connects TRBV20-1 to TRBJ2-7; tentatively, D is TRBD2 (5 bases). Trimming took off 4 bases at V and 0 bases at J, with 7 bases between the two ends. Germline CDR1 DFQATT, CDR2 SNEGSKA (reference sequence). There are 12 residues in the CDR3. The CDR3 bases are TGCAGTGCTACGACTAACTCCTACGAGCAGTACTTC. This sequence encodes CSATTNSYEQYF.

There are many counts of this clonotype. The V gene is TRBV21-1, the J gene TRBJ2-7; the table assigns TRBD1, which was not confirmed against the DNA. TRBV21-1 has pseudogene status. The CDR3 totals 12 residues. The CDR3 region is CASSPPGCEQYF. The CDR3 DNA sequence: TGTGCCAGCAGCCCCCCGGGGTGCGAGCAGTACTTC.

This clonotype came up once. At one end, the junction sequence differs from germline, possibly due to a read error. The gene calls are TRBV7-2 and TRBJ2-5; 9 nucleotides align to TRBD2. The CDR3 sequence is 16 residues long. Germline CDR1 and CDR2: SGHTA and FQGNSA. CDR3 in amino acids: CASSRVGSGGWNEQYF. CDR3 nucleotides: TGTGCCAGCAGCCGCGTTGGGAGCGGGGGGTGGAATGAGCAGTACTTT.

Concerning this clonotype: One junction end does not reproduce the germline sequence, and a read error may be involved. V and J are TRBV6-1 and TRBJ1-5; the D is unclear. This CDR3 spans 14 amino acids. The germline CDR1 and CDR2 sequences are MNHNS and SASEGT. The CDR3 DNA follows: TGTGCCTCCCGACCAGACACTTTCAATCAGCCCCGGCATTTT. It is translated as CASRPDTFNQPRHF.

At least ten counts were recorded for this clonotype. This may come from a read error, since a much larger clone is one base off. V and J are TRBV6-5 and TRBJ2-5; D remains ambiguous. Germline V gene lookup returns CDR1 MNHEY and CDR2 SVGAGI. The V end was cut by 4 bases, the J end by 11 bases, with 17 bases between. This CDR3 region has 13 residues. The DNA for the CDR3 is TGTGCCAGCAGTTCAGGCGGCTACAATGAGCAGTACTTC. Protein: CASSSGGYNEQYF.

This clonotype was seen ten or more times. The chain couples TRBV7-6 to TRBJ2-5, with D possibly being TRBD2 (6 bases). Trimming pared 1 base from V and 1 base from J, leaving 16 bases between. The CDR3 sequence is 17 residues long. Per the germline V gene, CDR1 is SGHVS and CDR2 is FNYEAQ. The CDR3 DNA reads as TGTGCCAGCAGCTTAGTGGCGGCAGGACTATTCCAAGAGACCCAGTACTTC. It is translated as CASSLVAAGLFQETQYF.

This clonotype was counted many times. The CDR3 reads CASRTSGGAETQYF. Written as DNA, the CDR3 is TGTGCCAGCAGGACTAGCGGGGGGGCAGAGACCCAGTACTTC. The chain couples TRBV12-3 or TRBV12-4 to TRBJ2-5, with 14 bases identical to TRBD2. V lost 6 bases to trimming and J lost 4 bases; unmatched junction nucleotides: 1. CDR3 size: 14 residues.

This clonotype was picked up many times. The rearrangement links TRBV20-1 to TRBJ1-2; D gene unclear. V shed 2 bases and J shed 5 bases, with 18 bases lying between them. Germline V gives CDR1 DFQATT, CDR2 SNEGSKA (reference sequence). CDR3 size: 15 residues. The CDR3: CSARPVGLMNYGYTF. The CDR3 DNA is TGCAGTGCTAGACCAGTCGGCCTAATGAATTATGGCTACACCTTC.

In its sample, this clonotype was seen many times. This chain joins TRBV6-4 and TRBJ2-7; TRBD1 matches 9 bases. In germline, CDR1 is MRHNA, CDR2 SNTAGT. With V trimmed by 2 bases and J by 7 bases, 6 bases remained unmatched. The CDR3 is 14 residues long. This chain's CDR3 is CASSDGQGHYEQYF. CDR3 bases: TGTGCCAGCAGTGACGGACAGGGGCACTATGAGCAGTACTTC.

The chain links TRBV4-3 to TRBJ2-2; no reliable D call. CDR1 is LGHNA, CDR2 YSLEER, per germline. The germline V and J ends were trimmed by 1 base and 7 bases, with 13 bases remaining between them. The CDR3 is made up of 15 amino acids. The CDR3 nucleotides read TGCGCCAGCAGCCAAGTAGGCCAATCCAGCGGGGAGCTGTTTTTT. It is translated as CASSQVGQSSGELFF.